Each of the 26 T cell receptor beta chains below was sequenced from the same sample in a study of metastatic and nonmetastatic thyroid tumors. TCRdb re-processed the PCR reads through MiXCR. The repertoire has 36,000 or so clones, about 30% of them found once; the top ten carry about 16%. Patients had received no treatment of any kind before thyroid surgery. Specimen: tumor tissue. The source of these receptors is a female donor with papillary thyroid cancer or a benign thyroid nodule (not recorded which). Some clones in this sample may be carry-over from other donors' samples.

The CDR3 bases are TGCGCCAGCAGCTTGGAACAGGCGAGCGGGAGCTCCTACGAGCAGTACTTC. This gives the protein CASSLEQASGSSYEQYF. This chain joins TRBV5-1 and TRBJ2-7; the match to TRBD2 covers 8 bases. V trimming: 0 bases; J trimming: 0 bases; junction bases outside the gene matches: 8. This CDR3 region has 17 residues. CDR1 and CDR2 from the germline V gene are SGHRS and YFSETQ.

The table lists this clone with a few counts. This chain connects TRBV6-2 or TRBV6-3 to TRBJ2-3; D ambiguous. The CDR3 extends over 11 amino acids. Trimming took off 2 bases at V and 6 bases at J, with 3 bases between the two ends. Germline V gene data show CDR1 as MNHEY and CDR2 as SVGEGT. The CDR3 is CASSYLDTQYF. In nucleotides, the CDR3 is TGTGCCAGCAGTTACCTGGATACGCAGTATTTT.

This clone was seen a handful of times. This chain uses TRBV6-9 with TRBJ2-7, with 8 bases that match TRBD2. The CDR3 contains 15 residues. Germline values: CDR1 MNHGY, CDR2 SVAAGI. With 2 bases clipped from V and 3 bases from J, the junction kept 6 bases outside the gene matches. The CDR3 loop reads CASSYGSREGYEQYF. The DNA for the CDR3 is TGTGCCAGCAGTTATGGGTCCCGGGAGGGCTACGAGCAGTACTTC.

This clone appeared a few times. The CDR3 DNA is TGCAGTGCTAGAGATCCTCTCAAGGGGTCCCAAGAGACCCAGTACTTC. This codes for CSARDPLKGSQETQYF. This chain links TRBV20-1 with TRBJ2-5; tentatively, D is TRBD1 (5 bases). Germline V lookup: CDR1 DFQATT, CDR2 SNEGSKA (reference sequence). CDR3 size: 16 residues. V was shortened by 0 bases and J by 1 base, with 15 bases between the two germline ends.

The chain links TRBV6-6 to TRBJ1-2; D ambiguous. V lost 0 bases to trimming and J lost 8 bases, with 7 bases between them. Germline V gives CDR1 MNHNY, CDR2 SVGAGI (reference sequence). The CDR3 runs to 12 residues. The CDR3 DNA reads as TGTGCCAGCAGTTACTCTAATGGCGGCTACACCTTC. Translated: CASSYSNGGYTF.

As for this clone: A junction end diverges from the germline sequence, so it may reflect a read error. The chain is built from TRBV7-7 and TRBJ2-5, with TRBD2 as a possible D gene (5 bases). Germline V lookup: CDR1 SSHAT, CDR2 FNYEAQ (reference sequence). This CDR3 has 14 residues. CDR3 sequence (DNA): TGTGCTAGCAGCTTAAGTGAGGGCGTTTGGACCCAGTACTTC. It is translated as CASSLSEGVWTQYF. Full variable domain (missing parts from reference TRBV7-7 and TRBJ2-5): GAGVSQSPRYKVTKRGQDVTLRCDPISSHATLYWYQQALGQGPEFLTYFNYEAQPDKSGLPSDRFSAERPEGSISTLTIQRTEQRDSAMYRCASSLSEGVWTQYFGPGTRLLVL.

This sequence joins TRBV9 and TRBJ2-5; TRBD2 matches at 8 bases. Per the germline V gene, CDR1 is SGDLS and CDR2 is YYNGEE. The CDR3 loop spans 14 amino acids. V shed 4 bases and J 7 bases; nucleotides not matched to a gene: 9. CDR3 amino acids: CASSTNDLAGTQYF. In DNA, the CDR3 is TGTGCCAGCAGCACCAATGACCTAGCGGGGACCCAGTACTTC.

The rearrangement uses TRBV6-1 and TRBJ1-2, with D tentatively TRBD1 (6 bases). Germline V CDR1 and CDR2: MNHNS, SASEGT. V was pared by 6 bases and J by 7 bases, with 18 bases between. There are 14 residues in the CDR3. The CDR3 sequence: CASRPRRQAFGYTF. The CDR3 DNA is TGTGCCAGCAGACCCCGAAGACAGGCTTTTGGCTACACCTTC.

The chain joins TRBV6-2 or TRBV6-3 to TRBJ2-1; TRBD2 matches at 7 bases. The germline V gene encodes CDR1 MNHEY and CDR2 SVGEGT. J was trimmed by 9 bases and V by 2 bases; bases with no gene match: 7. CDR3 length equals 14 residues. CDR3 region: CASSYGAGKAEQFF. As DNA, the CDR3 is TGTGCCAGCAGTTACGGAGCGGGAAAGGCTGAGCAGTTCTTC.

The gene calls are TRBV7-2 and TRBJ2-1; D may match TRBD1 or TRBD2 (5 bases each). Deletions cut 6 bases from V and 12 bases from J, with 21 bases between. The CDR3 contains 14 residues. The V gene's germline CDR1 is SGHTA and CDR2 FQGNSA. The CDR3 loop reads CASRRPGPTDTQFF. CDR3 nucleotides: TGTGCCAGCAGACGACCGGGACCCACAGATACGCAGTTCTTC.

The CDR3 protein is CASSLAFGRTTEAFF. CDR3 DNA sequence: TGTGCCAGCAGTTTAGCGTTCGGCAGGACCACTGAAGCTTTCTTT. The rearrangement uses TRBV12-3 or TRBV12-4 and TRBJ1-1; D is unclear. Trimming pared 0 bases from V and 4 bases from J, leaving 12 bases between. CDR3 size: 15 residues.

This clone has a handful of counts. The CDR3 protein is CASSRETGRNYGYTF. The CDR3 nucleotides read TGTGCCAGCAGCAGAGAGACAGGGAGAAACTATGGCTACACCTTC. The chain couples TRBV11-2 to TRBJ1-2, with 7 positions matching TRBD1. This CDR3 contains 15 residues. The J segment lost 2 bases and the V segment lost 5 bases, leaving 8 bases of the junction unmatched. The germline CDR1 and CDR2 sequences are SGHAT and FQNNGV.

In its sample, this clone was seen a few times. V and J are TRBV6-5 and TRBJ2-2; the D is unclear. Trimming stripped 2 bases from V and 6 bases from J, with 13 bases between. The CDR3 has 15 residues. The germline gives CDR1 MNHEY, CDR2 SVGAGI. This CDR3 reads CASSYELVRAGELFF. CDR3 DNA: TGTGCCAGCAGTTACGAGTTAGTTAGGGCCGGGGAGCTGTTTTTT.

V and J are TRBV15 and TRBJ1-2, with D uncertain. The CDR3 has 13 amino acids. CDR1 LNHNV and CDR2 YYDKDF come from the germline V gene (reference sequence). The V and J ends lost 5 bases and 5 bases respectively, with 12 bases between them. In DNA, the CDR3 is TGTGCCACCAGCTTTGAGGCCGGGTATGGCTACACCTTC. Residues: CATSFEAGYGYTF.

V gene TRBV28 combines with J gene TRBJ1-1, with 12 nucleotides matching TRBD1. Germline assignment: CDR1 MDHEN and CDR2 SYDVKM. This CDR3 region has 16 residues. V trimming: 4 bases; J trimming: 11 bases; junction bases outside the gene matches: 14. CDR3 nucleotides: TGTGCCAGCAGTTCCCCCGGGACAGGGGGCGCTGGGAGGGCTTTCTTT. Protein product: CASSSPGTGGAGRAFF. The variable domain in full, with the rest retrieved from reference TRBV28 and TRBJ1-1, is DVKVTQSSRYLVKRTGEKVFLECVQDMDHENMFWYRQDPGLGLRLIYFSYDVKMKEKGDIPEGYSVSREKKERFSLILESASTNQTSMYLCASSSPGTGGAGRAFFGQGTRLTVV.

In its sample, this clone was seen a few times. V usage is TRBV6-1 and J usage is TRBJ1-4, with D tentatively TRBD1 (6 bases). The CDR3 covers 14 residues. V gave up 6 bases and J gave up 6 bases, with 14 bases separating them. CDR1 is MNHNS, CDR2 SASEGT, per germline. CDR3 nucleotides: TGTGCCAGCAGCCCTGGGGGCGGCGATGAAAAACTGTTTTTT. This sequence encodes CASSPGGGDEKLFF.

Only a few counts were recorded for this clone. The CDR3 DNA reads TGTGCCAGCACTAAGCCGATGGGGGGAAGTGATACGCAGTATTTT. The encoded protein is CASTKPMGGSDTQYF. The chain uses TRBV28 and TRBJ2-3; weak D call: TRBD2 (6 bases). The CDR3 length is 15 residues. V lost 7 bases, J lost 6 bases, and 20 bases lay in between. Germline V gives CDR1 MDHEN, CDR2 SYDVKM.

The CDR3 region is CSARDSASSYNEQFF. The CDR3 DNA reads as TGCAGTGCTAGAGATAGTGCGAGCTCCTACAATGAGCAGTTCTTC. This chain joins TRBV20-1 and TRBJ2-1; D is unresolved. Germline CDR1 and CDR2: DFQATT and SNEGSKA (reference sequence). V lost 0 bases, J lost 0 bases, and 9 bases lay in between. The CDR3 runs 15 residues.

The J gene is TRBJ2-1, the V gene TRBV6-5; 12 nucleotides agree with TRBD2. Trimming cost V 4 bases and J 6 bases; bases outside gene matches: 4. The germline V gene encodes CDR1 MNHEY and CDR2 SVGAGI. This CDR3 comprises 15 residues. The CDR3 bases are TGTGCCAGCAGTTGGACTAGCGGGAATCCCAATGAGCAGTTCTTC. It is translated as CASSWTSGNPNEQFF.

This clone was recorded at least ten times. The chain links TRBV25-1 to TRBJ1-2; no clear D. V lost 2 bases to trimming and J lost 7 bases, with 11 bases between them. The CDR3 has 13 residues. The V gene's germline CDR1 is MGHDK and CDR2 SYGVNS. CDR3 in DNA: TGTGCCAGCAGTGAAAATCGGCAGGTTGGCTACACCTTC. This codes for CASSENRQVGYTF.

This chain joins TRBV6-1 and TRBJ2-7; TRBD1 matches 10 bases. Germline-derived CDR1 and CDR2 are MNHNS and SASEGT. Trimming at V came to 2 bases and at J to 9 bases, leaving 13 bases not matched to a gene. The CDR3 has 16 amino acids. CDR3 region: CASSERMTGQGSGQYF. CDR3 sequence (DNA): TGTGCCAGCAGTGAACGGATGACGGGACAGGGGAGCGGGCAGTACTTC.

The chain is built from TRBV5-6 and TRBJ2-3; TRBD2 aligns across 15 bases. CDR3 size: 15 residues. V shed 4 bases and J 6 bases; nucleotides not matched to a gene: 3. The germline CDR1 and CDR2 sequences are SGHDT and YYEEEE. The CDR3 DNA follows: TGTGCCAGCAGCCGGACTAGCGGGGGGGCTGATACGCAGTATTTT. Translated: CASSRTSGGADTQYF.

This chain links TRBV7-9 with TRBJ1-5; D is ambiguous. This CDR3 is built from 13 residues. CDR1 and CDR2 from the germline V gene are SEHNR and FQNEAQ (reference sequence). Trimming cost V 3 bases and J 1 base, with 4 bases left between them. CDR3 residues: CASSFRSNQPQHF. The CDR3 DNA reads as TGTGCCAGCAGCTTCCGGAGCAATCAGCCCCAGCATTTT.

This clone has more than one count but fewer than ten. A read error may produce the germline difference seen at one junction end. J is TRBJ2-1 and V is TRBV19; D ambiguous. Germline V gene sequence: CDR1 LNHDA, CDR2 SQIVND (reference sequence). The CDR3 is made up of 13 amino acids. The CDR3 bases are TGTGCCAGTAGTATAGATCGCGACAATGCGCAGTTCTTC. This translates into CASSIDRDNAQFF.

This sequence joins TRBV10-1 and TRBJ2-1, with D hard to call. The V gene lost 3 bases and the J gene lost 11 bases, with 11 bases spanning the gap. The germline V gene has CDR1 WNHNN and CDR2 SYGVQD (reference sequence). This CDR3 has 12 residues. The CDR3 loop is CASSDPGSKQFF. The CDR3 nucleotides read TGCGCCAGCAGTGACCCCGGTTCTAAGCAGTTCTTC.

This clone occurred a few times. The chain carries TRBV27 and TRBJ1-5; D call uncertain. Trimming left V 6 bases short and J 4 bases short, with 10 bases between. The CDR3 is made up of 13 amino acids. Per the germline V gene, CDR1 is MNHEY and CDR2 is SMNVEV (reference sequence). In nucleotides, the CDR3 is TGTGCCAGCAGGGTTACAGTGAATCAGCCCCAGCATTTT. It is translated as CASRVTVNQPQHF.